These 25 T cell receptor beta chains originate from one sample sequenced in a study of blood T cell repertoires in COVID-19. Here immunoSEQ multiplex PCR was the method, and the copy in TCRdb shows in-frame clones only, minus some. Of over 50,000 clones listed, roughly 80% are singletons. The sample taken for sequencing was peripheral blood. The receptors shown here come from a man at least 80 years old with active or convalescent COVID-19.

The chain has TRBV18 and TRBJ2-1, with 11 bases that match TRBD2. Germline assignment: CDR1 KGHSH and CDR2 LQKENI. V lost 3 bases, J lost 8 bases, and 3 bases stayed unmatched. The CDR3 spans 14 residues. The CDR3 sequence is CASSPGLADYEQFF. CDR3 in DNA: TGTGCCAGCTCACCGGGACTAGCGGATTATGAGCAGTTCTTC.

CDR3 nucleotides: TGTGCCAGCAGCCTTGTCCAATATACGCAGTATTTT. Translating it yields CASSLVQYTQYF. The rearrangement joins TRBV7-8 to TRBJ2-3; D remains ambiguous. This CDR3 region has 12 residues. V lost 5 bases to trimming and J lost 7 bases, with 10 bases between them. Germline V gene lookup returns CDR1 SGHVS and CDR2 FQNEAQ.

The chain couples TRBV4-2 to TRBJ2-1; TRBD2 agrees at 10 bases. The CDR3 extends over 15 amino acids. V shed 3 bases and J 8 bases; nucleotides not matched to a gene: 7. Germline-derived CDR1 and CDR2 are LGHNA and YNFKEQ. In nucleotides, the CDR3 is TGTGCCAGCAGCCAGGCACTAGCGGGGTTGGATGAGCAGTTCTTC. Amino acids: CASSQALAGLDEQFF.

The rearrangement joins TRBV29-1 to TRBJ1-1, with TRBD1 as a possible D gene (5 bases). Germline values: CDR1 SQVTM, CDR2 ANQGSEA. The CDR3 is 14 residues long. The V end lost 6 bases, the J end lost 8 bases, and 22 bases lay between the germline ends. The CDR3 DNA follows: TGCAGCGTGGCCCATCGACAGTCGGGCCTGGAAGCTTTCTTT. Its translation is CSVAHRQSGLEAFF.

The gene calls are TRBV4-3 and TRBJ1-2; 8 positions agree with TRBD1. V dropped 4 bases and J dropped 5; count of bases not matched to a gene: 9. This CDR3 has 15 residues. Germline values: CDR1 LGHNA, CDR2 YSLEER. CDR3 sequence (DNA): TGCGCCAGCAGCCCGTCCTCAGGGGGCTGGTATGGCTACACCTTC. Translating it yields CASSPSSGGWYGYTF.

The rearrangement uses TRBV11-2 and TRBJ2-1; tentative D call: TRBD2 (5 bases). Trimming cost V 2 bases and J 5 bases, with 13 bases left between them. CDR1 and CDR2 (germline): SGHAT, FQNNGV. This CDR3 contains 15 residues. The CDR3 DNA follows: TGTGCCAGCAGCTTACCCCCGGGGTCCCACAATGAGCAGTTCTTC. Translation: CASSLPPGSHNEQFF.

The J gene is TRBJ2-2, the V gene TRBV6-5, with a weak D call TRBD2 (5 bases). The ends were cut back, 10 bases at V and 4 bases at J, with 19 bases in the middle. CDR3 size: 15 residues. Germline V gene data show CDR1 as MNHEY and CDR2 as SVGAGI. The CDR3 protein is CATRTGGLATGELFF. DNA of the CDR3: TGTGCCACCCGGACGGGCGGGTTAGCCACCGGGGAGCTGTTTTTT.

The chain carries TRBV28 and TRBJ1-6, with TRBD1 identical over 9 bases. J lost 9 bases, V lost 8 bases, and 11 bases had no gene match. CDR3 length: 15 residues. Per the germline V gene, CDR1 is MDHEN and CDR2 is SYDVKM. The CDR3 coding sequence is TGTGCCAGCCGGACCGGGACAGGGCTAATTTCACCCCTCCACTTT. Translating gives CASRTGTGLISPLHF.

This chain uses TRBV20-1 with TRBJ1-1; 8 positions match TRBD1. V dropped 8 bases and J dropped 5; count of bases not matched to a gene: 4. Germline V CDR1 and CDR2: DFQATT, SNEGSKA (reference sequence). The CDR3 extends over 11 amino acids. CDR3 DNA: TGCAGTACACAGGGGGGAACTGAAGCTTTCTTT. Translated: CSTQGGTEAFF.

CDR3 sequence reads: CATSDTGTHTDTQYF. In nucleotides, the CDR3 is TGTGCCACCAGTGATACCGGGACACACACAGATACGCAGTATTTT. This chain joins TRBV24-1 and TRBJ2-3; possible D gene TRBD1, 6 bases. Per the germline V gene, CDR1 is KGHDR and CDR2 is SFDVKD. Trimming pared 3 bases from V and 2 bases from J, leaving 11 bases between. The CDR3 covers 15 residues.

This sequence joins TRBV12-5 and TRBJ2-5; 8 bases fit TRBD2. The germline gives CDR1 LGHNT, CDR2 FRNRAP. This CDR3 has 19 amino acids. The V segment lost 3 bases and the J segment 4 bases; nucleotides outside the gene matches: 19. This chain's CDR3 is CASGLALGVAGKGAETQYF. The CDR3 bases are TGTGCTAGTGGTTTAGCTCTCGGGGTAGCGGGAAAGGGTGCAGAGACCCAGTACTTC.

The V and J genes are TRBV5-4 and TRBJ1-5; the D gene is possibly TRBD1 (6 bases). The CDR3 loop spans 15 amino acids. The germline V and J ends were trimmed by 4 bases and 7 bases, with 18 bases remaining between them. From germline, CDR1 is SGHNT and CDR2 YYREEE (reference sequence). CDR3 sequence reads: CASSVSTGSGQPQHF. DNA for the CDR3: TGTGCCAGCAGCGTCTCAACAGGGTCGGGACAGCCCCAGCATTTT.

The chain recombines TRBV6-5 with TRBJ1-2; perhaps TRBD1 as D (5 bases). V was shortened by 5 bases and J by 8 bases, with 18 bases between the two germline ends. The germline V gene encodes CDR1 MNHEY and CDR2 SVGAGI. The CDR3 is 14 residues long. CDR3 residues: CASSTLGWRGGYTF. The CDR3 region has the DNA TGTGCCAGCAGTACGCTCGGGTGGAGGGGCGGCTACACCTTC.

This clone has a single count. The CDR3 sequence is CASSLEGQISHGYTF. In nucleotides, the CDR3 is TGTGCCAGCAGCTTGGAAGGACAGATAAGTCATGGCTACACCTTC. This sequence joins TRBV5-5 and TRBJ1-2; D possibly corresponds to TRBD1 (6 bases). V shed 0 bases and J shed 6 bases, with 15 bases lying between them. Germline-derived CDR1 and CDR2 are SGHKS and YYEKEE (reference sequence). The CDR3 sequence is 15 residues long.

The chain joins TRBV5-8 to TRBJ2-1; 9 nucleotides line up with TRBD1. Germline assignment: CDR1 SGHTS and CDR2 YDEGEE. The CDR3 contains 20 residues. V was pared by 3 bases and J by 4 bases, with 20 bases of the junction left unmatched. This chain's CDR3 is CASSSTPGQGLGESYNEQFF. The CDR3 DNA follows: TGTGCCAGCAGCTCAACCCCGGGACAGGGCCTAGGGGAATCTTACAATGAGCAGTTCTTC.

CDR3 nucleotide sequence: TGTGCCAGCAGCGTGTCTACAGCCAACGATGGCTACACCTTC. It yields the protein CASSVSTANDGYTF. J is TRBJ1-2 and V is TRBV9; D is unclear. CDR1 and CDR2 (germline): SGDLS, YYNGEE. CDR3 length equals 14 residues. V lost 2 bases, J lost 6 bases, and 14 bases lay in between.

This clone has more than one count but fewer than ten. The chain joins TRBV15 to TRBJ1-5; D gene ambiguous. V gave up 0 bases and J gave up 4 bases, with 22 bases separating them. CDR1 LNHNV and CDR2 YYDKDF come from the germline V gene (reference sequence). This CDR3 region has 19 residues. CDR3 sequence reads: CATSRDHLSDYLKNQPQHF. CDR3 DNA: TGTGCCACCAGCAGAGATCATCTGTCAGATTACCTTAAGAATCAGCCCCAGCATTTT.

This clone was detected a few times. The genes are TRBV5-5 and TRBJ1-2; tentative D call: TRBD1 (6 bases). The CDR3 extends over 14 amino acids. Germline loops: CDR1 SGHKS, CDR2 YYEKEE (reference sequence). V was pared by 4 bases and J by 2 bases, with 12 bases between. CDR3 amino acids: CASSPRQGNYGYTF. DNA for the CDR3: TGTGCCAGCAGCCCCCGTCAGGGGAACTATGGCTACACCTTC.

This chain connects TRBV5-5 to TRBJ2-2, with TRBD2 matching 9 bases. The CDR3 consists of 14 residues. Germline CDR1 and CDR2: SGHKS and YYEKEE (reference sequence). V lost 4 bases and J lost 5; bases outside the gene matches: 3. The CDR3 DNA reads as TGTGCCAGCAGCGCTCTAGCGGGAACCGGGGAGCTGTTTTTT. Translated, it gives CASSALAGTGELFF.

This sequence joins TRBV5-6 and TRBJ1-6, with TRBD1 as a possible D gene (5 bases). Trimming took 0 bases from V and 7 from J, leaving 11 bases between them. The CDR3 is 15 residues long. Germline CDR1 is SGHDT and CDR2 is YYEEEE. The CDR3 region is CASSLDLGPNSPLHF. The DNA of the CDR3 is TGTGCCAGCAGCTTGGATCTGGGGCCAAATTCACCCCTCCACTTT. The full variable domain, completed using reference TRBV5-6 and TRBJ1-6, is DAGVTQSPTHLIKTRGQQVTLRCSPKSGHDTVSWYQQALGQGPQFIFQYYEEEERQRGNFPDRFSGHQFPNYSSELNVNALLLGDSALYLCASSLDLGPNSPLHFGNGTRLTVT.

This chain connects TRBV13 to TRBJ2-5, with D perhaps TRBD1 (6 bases). V was pared by 6 bases and J by 3 bases, with 20 bases between. CDR3 length equals 16 residues. Per germline, CDR1 PRHDT and CDR2 FYEKMQ (reference sequence). CDR3 bases: TGTGCCAGCAGTCTCAGGGGTTTAGGCCGCGAAGAGACCCAGTACTTC. Translated, it gives CASSLRGLGREETQYF.

CDR3 in amino acids: CASSLRTSAVNTGELFF. CDR3 nucleotides: TGTGCCAGCAGCCTCCGGACTAGCGCTGTGAACACCGGGGAGCTGTTTTTT. The chain combines TRBV3-1 (or the pseudogene TRBV3-2) with TRBJ2-2, with 9 bases lining up with TRBD2. The CDR3 consists of 17 residues. With V trimmed by 4 bases and J by 1 base, 7 bases remained unmatched. Germline CDR1 reads LGHDT; CDR2 reads YNNKEL (reference sequence).

This sequence joins TRBV18 and TRBJ1-5; 8 nucleotides match TRBD1. Germline V CDR1 and CDR2: KGHSH, LQKENI. The ends lost 6 bases at V and 0 bases at J; junction bases unmatched: 10. CDR3 size: 17 residues. This chain's CDR3 is CASSQTGATDSNQPQHF. Written as DNA, the CDR3 is TGTGCCAGCTCTCAGACAGGGGCCACGGATAGCAATCAGCCCCAGCATTTT.

This chain links TRBV5-5 with TRBJ1-5; unclear D gene. CDR3 length: 14 amino acids. The V end lost 1 base, the J end lost 2 bases, and 7 bases lay between the germline ends. Germline CDR1 SGHKS, CDR2 YYEKEE (reference sequence). This CDR3 reads CASSLWEGNQPQHF. CDR3 in DNA: TGTGCCAGCAGCTTGTGGGAGGGCAATCAGCCCCAGCATTTT.

Turning to this clone: One end of the junction varies from germline; a read error may be responsible. V usage is TRBV7-7 and J usage is TRBJ1-2, with 7 bases aligning to TRBD1. The CDR3 has 14 amino acids. Germline loops: CDR1 SSHAT, CDR2 FNYEAQ (reference sequence). The chain's CDR3 is CASSPIQGQDGYTF. As DNA, the CDR3 is TGTGCTAGCAGCCCTATACAGGGGCAGGACGGCTACACCTTC. The full variable domain, rest sourced from reference TRBV7-7 and TRBJ1-2, is GAGVSQSPRYKVTKRGQDVTLRCDPISSHATLYWYQQALGQGPEFLTYFNYEAQPDKSGLPSDRFSAERPEGSISTLTIQRTEQRDSAMYRCASSPIQGQDGYTFGSGTRLTVV.